The clone carrying this TCR beta chain was picked up many times. Its antigen is not known. This sample stems from a study of neurological immune-mediated disorders. TCRdb redid the calling of the 5' RACE reads with MiXCR, one entry per CDR3 protein. The sample lists roughly 30,000 distinct CDR3 sequences; over 10% were seen once. The unsorted libraries were prepared from 2 million PBMCs (stored at -80 C). Study results and caveats: None of the CDR3 amino acid sequences of expanded clones recurred across subjects, suggesting private repertoires in all groups. The greatest TCR clonal expansion occurred in HTLV-1-associated myelopathy and the least in multiple sclerosis, which fell below healthy controls.

CDR1 and CDR2 from the germline V gene are SGHRS and YFSETQ. The V gene end was trimmed by 4 bases and the J gene end by 9 bases; junction bases not matched to a gene: 9. This CDR3 is built from 16 residues. The chain has TRBV5-1 and TRBJ2-1; 14 positions agree with TRBD2. The material sequenced was PBMCs. The TCR comes from a woman aged 55-70 years in good health. As DNA, the CDR3 is TGCGCCAGCAGCGATCCCGGGACTAGCGGGGGCGGTGAGCAGTTCTTC. It codes for CASSDPGTSGGGEQFF.